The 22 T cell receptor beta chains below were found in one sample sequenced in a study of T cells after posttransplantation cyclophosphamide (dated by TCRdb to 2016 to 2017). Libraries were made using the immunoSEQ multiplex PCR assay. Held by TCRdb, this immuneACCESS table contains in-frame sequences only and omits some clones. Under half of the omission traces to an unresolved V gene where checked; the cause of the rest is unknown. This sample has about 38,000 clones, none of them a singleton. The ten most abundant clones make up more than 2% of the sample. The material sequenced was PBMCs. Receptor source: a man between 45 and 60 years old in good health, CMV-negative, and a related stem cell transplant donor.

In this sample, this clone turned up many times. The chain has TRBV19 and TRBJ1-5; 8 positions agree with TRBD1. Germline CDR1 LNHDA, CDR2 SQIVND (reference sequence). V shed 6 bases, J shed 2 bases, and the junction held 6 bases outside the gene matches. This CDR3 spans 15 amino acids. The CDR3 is CASRTTGEGNQPQHF. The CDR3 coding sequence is TGTGCCAGTAGGACGACAGGGGAGGGCAATCAGCCCCAGCATTTT.

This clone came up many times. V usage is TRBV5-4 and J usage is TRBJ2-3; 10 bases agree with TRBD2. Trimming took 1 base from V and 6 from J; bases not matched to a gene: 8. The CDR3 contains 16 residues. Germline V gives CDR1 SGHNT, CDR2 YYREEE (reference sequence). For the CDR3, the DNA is TGTGCCAGCAGCTTGAAAAGCGGGGGGGCCTCCGATACGCAGTATTTT. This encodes CASSLKSGGASDTQYF.

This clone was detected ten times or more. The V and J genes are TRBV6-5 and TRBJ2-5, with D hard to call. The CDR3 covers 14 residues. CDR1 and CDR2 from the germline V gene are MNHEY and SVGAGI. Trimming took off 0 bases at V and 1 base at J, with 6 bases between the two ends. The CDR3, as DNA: TGTGCCAGCAGTTACTCAGACTCCCAAGAGACCCAGTACTTC. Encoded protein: CASSYSDSQETQYF.

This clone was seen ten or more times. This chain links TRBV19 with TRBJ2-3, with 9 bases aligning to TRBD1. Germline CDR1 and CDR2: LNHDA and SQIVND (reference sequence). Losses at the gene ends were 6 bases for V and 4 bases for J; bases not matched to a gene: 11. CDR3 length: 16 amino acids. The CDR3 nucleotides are TGTGCCAGTAGCAACCCCGGGACAGGGAATGCAGATACGCAGTATTTT. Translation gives CASSNPGTGNADTQYF.

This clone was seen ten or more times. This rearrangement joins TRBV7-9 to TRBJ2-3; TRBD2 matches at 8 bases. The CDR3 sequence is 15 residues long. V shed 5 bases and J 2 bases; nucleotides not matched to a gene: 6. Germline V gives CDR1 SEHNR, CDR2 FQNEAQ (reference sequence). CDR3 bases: TGTGCCAGCAGCCCTCGGGAGGGGTCCACAGATACGCAGTATTTT. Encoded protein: CASSPREGSTDTQYF.

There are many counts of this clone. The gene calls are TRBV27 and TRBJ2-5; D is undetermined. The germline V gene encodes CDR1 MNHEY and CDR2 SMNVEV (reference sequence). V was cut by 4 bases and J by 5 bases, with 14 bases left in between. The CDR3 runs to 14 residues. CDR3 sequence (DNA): TGTGCCAGCAGTTCCTCGTGGAGTTTCGAGACCCAGTACTTC. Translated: CASSSSWSFETQYF.

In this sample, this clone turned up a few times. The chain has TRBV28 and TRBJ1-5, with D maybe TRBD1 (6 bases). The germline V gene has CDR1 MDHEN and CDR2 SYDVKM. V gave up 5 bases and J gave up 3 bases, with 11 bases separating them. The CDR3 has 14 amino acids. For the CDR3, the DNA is TGTGCCAGCAGTAAAGGACAGTCCAATCAGCCCCAGCATTTT. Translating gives CASSKGQSNQPQHF.

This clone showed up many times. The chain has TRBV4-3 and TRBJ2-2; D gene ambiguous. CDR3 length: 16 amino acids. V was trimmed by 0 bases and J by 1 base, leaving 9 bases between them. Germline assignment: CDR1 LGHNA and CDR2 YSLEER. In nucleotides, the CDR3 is TGCGCCAGCAGCCAAGATGACACGTTGAACACCGGGGAGCTGTTTTTT. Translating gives CASSQDDTLNTGELFF.

CDR3 in amino acids: CATGYNEQFF. In DNA form, the CDR3 reads TGTGCCACCGGGTACAATGAGCAGTTCTTC. The chain joins TRBV19 to TRBJ2-1, with D unclear. Trimming removed 10 bases at V and 4 bases at J, with 5 bases between. The CDR3 has 10 residues. Germline lookup yields CDR1 LNHDA and CDR2 SQIVND (reference sequence). Looking up the rest from reference TRBV19 and TRBJ2-1 gives the full variable domain: DGGITQSPKYLFRKEGQNVTLSCEQNLNHDAMYWYRQDPGQGLRLIYYSQIVNDFQKGDIAEGYSVSREKKESFPLTVTSAQKNPTAFYLCATGYNEQFFGPGTRLTVL.

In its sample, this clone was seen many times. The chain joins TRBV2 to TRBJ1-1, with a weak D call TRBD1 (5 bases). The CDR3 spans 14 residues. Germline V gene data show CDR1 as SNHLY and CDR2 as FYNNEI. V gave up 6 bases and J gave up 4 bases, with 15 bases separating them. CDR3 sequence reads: CASRGTGVGTEAFF. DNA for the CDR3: TGTGCCAGCAGGGGGACTGGCGTGGGCACTGAAGCTTTCTTT.

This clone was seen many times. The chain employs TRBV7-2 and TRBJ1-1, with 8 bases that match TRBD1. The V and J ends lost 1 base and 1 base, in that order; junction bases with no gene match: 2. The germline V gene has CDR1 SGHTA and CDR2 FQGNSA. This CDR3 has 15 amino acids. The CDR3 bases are TGTGCCAGCAGCTTAGTAGGGACAGGGAACACTGAAGCTTTCTTT. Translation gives CASSLVGTGNTEAFF.

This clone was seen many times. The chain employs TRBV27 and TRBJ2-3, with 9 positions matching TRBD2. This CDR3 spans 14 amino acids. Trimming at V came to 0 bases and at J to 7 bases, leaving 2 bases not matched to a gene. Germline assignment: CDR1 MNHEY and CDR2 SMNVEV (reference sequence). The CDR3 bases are TGTGCCAGCAGTTTATCGCCTAGCGGGAATACGCAGTATTTT. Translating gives CASSLSPSGNTQYF.

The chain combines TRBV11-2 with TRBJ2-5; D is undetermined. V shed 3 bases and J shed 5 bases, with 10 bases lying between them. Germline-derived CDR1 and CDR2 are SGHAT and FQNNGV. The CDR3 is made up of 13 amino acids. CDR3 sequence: CASSLRRVETQYF. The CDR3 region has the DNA TGTGCCAGCAGCTTGCGGAGAGTTGAGACCCAGTACTTC.

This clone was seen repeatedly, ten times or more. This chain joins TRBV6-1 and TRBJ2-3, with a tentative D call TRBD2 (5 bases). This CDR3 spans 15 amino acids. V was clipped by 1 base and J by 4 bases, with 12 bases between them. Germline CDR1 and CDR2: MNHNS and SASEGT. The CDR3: CASSEELVGADTQYF. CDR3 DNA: TGTGCCAGCAGTGAAGAATTGGTGGGAGCAGATACGCAGTATTTT.

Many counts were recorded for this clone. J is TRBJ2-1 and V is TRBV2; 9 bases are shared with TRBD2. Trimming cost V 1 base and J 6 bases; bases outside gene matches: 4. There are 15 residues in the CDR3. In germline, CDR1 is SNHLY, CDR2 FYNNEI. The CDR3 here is CASSEGLADRNEQFF. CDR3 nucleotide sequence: TGTGCCAGCAGTGAAGGACTAGCGGACCGCAATGAGCAGTTCTTC.

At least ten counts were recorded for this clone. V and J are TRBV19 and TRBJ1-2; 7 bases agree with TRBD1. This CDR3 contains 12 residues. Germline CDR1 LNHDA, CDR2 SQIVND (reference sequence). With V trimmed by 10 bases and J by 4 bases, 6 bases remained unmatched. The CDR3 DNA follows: TGTGCCACCTCGGGACAGTCCTATGGCTACACCTTC. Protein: CATSGQSYGYTF.

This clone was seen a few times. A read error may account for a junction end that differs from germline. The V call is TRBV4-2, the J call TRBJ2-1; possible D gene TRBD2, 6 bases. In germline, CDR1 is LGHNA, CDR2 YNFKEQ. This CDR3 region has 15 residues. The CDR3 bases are TGTGCCGGCAGCCAAGATAGGGAGGAGTACGCTGAGCAGTTCTTC. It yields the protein CAGSQDREEYAEQFF.

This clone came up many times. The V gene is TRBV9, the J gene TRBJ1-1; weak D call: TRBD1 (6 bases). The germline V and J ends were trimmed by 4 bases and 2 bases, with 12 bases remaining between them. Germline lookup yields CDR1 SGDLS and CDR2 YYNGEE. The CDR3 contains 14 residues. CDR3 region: CASSPGVLNTEAFF. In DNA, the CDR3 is TGTGCCAGCAGCCCAGGGGTCTTAAACACTGAAGCTTTCTTT. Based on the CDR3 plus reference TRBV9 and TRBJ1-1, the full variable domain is DSGVTQTPKHLITATGQRVTLRCSPRSGDLSVYWYQQSLDQGLQFLIQYYNGEERAKGNILERFSAQQFPDLHSELNLSSLELGDSALYFCASSPGVLNTEAFFGQGTRLTVV.

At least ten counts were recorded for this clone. CDR3 in amino acids: CASSLAEQSYEQYF. The CDR3 DNA reads as TGTGCCAGCAGCTTAGCTGAACAGTCCTACGAGCAGTACTTC. V is TRBV7-8 and J is TRBJ2-7; D unclear. V dropped 0 bases and J dropped 1 base, with 7 bases sitting between them. Germline loops: CDR1 SGHVS, CDR2 FQNEAQ. This CDR3 contains 14 residues.

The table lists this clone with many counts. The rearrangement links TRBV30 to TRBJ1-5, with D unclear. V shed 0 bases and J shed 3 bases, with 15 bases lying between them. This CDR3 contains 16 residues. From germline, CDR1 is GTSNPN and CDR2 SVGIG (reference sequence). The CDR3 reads CAWSVPNLGFNQPQHF. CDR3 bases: TGTGCCTGGAGTGTACCAAATCTGGGCTTCAATCAGCCCCAGCATTTT.

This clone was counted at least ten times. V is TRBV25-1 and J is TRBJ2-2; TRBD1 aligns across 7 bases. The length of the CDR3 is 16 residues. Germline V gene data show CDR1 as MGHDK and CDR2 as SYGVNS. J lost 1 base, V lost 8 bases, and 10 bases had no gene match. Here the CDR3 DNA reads TGTGCCAGCGGGGACGGACAGGTACAGAACACCGGGGAGCTGTTTTTT. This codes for CASGDGQVQNTGELFF.

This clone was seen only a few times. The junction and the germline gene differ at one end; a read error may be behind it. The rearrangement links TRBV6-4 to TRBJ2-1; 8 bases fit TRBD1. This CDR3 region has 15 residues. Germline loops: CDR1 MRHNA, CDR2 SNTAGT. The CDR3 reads CASSALAGGYNERFF. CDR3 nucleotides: TGTGCCAGCAGTGCTCTGGCAGGGGGCTACAATGAGCGGTTCTTC.